This T cell receptor (beta chain) is drawn from a study of blood T cell repertoires in COVID-19. Study at large: Researchers got acute and convalescent COVID-19 samples from the United States, Italy and Spain. The analysed material was cDNA or gDNA that came from T cells, B-cell-depleted T cells, or PBMCs.

Original processing notes: Counts of nucleated cells, estimated from reference gene primer amplification, were obtained. Sequencing used immunoSEQ multiplex PCR; TCRdb keeps in-frame clones, though not all of them. From that table come the V and J calls and clone size; the DNA was used to work out D and trimming. The sample includes about 370,000 clones, around 92% of them seen just once. Germline CDR1 and CDR2: SGHTA and FQGNSA. The CDR3 loop spans 15 amino acids. V lost 1 base to trimming and J lost 10 bases, with 16 bases between them. This chain connects TRBV7-2 to TRBJ1-4; possibly TRBD1 for D (6 bases). The sequencing input was peripheral blood. This receptor was taken from a woman between 25 and 40 years old with COVID-19, enrolled during active disease. CDR3 in DNA: TGTGCCAGCAGCTTAGTGGGGGGGCCCCAGGCAAAACTGTTTTTT. Encoded protein: CASSLVGGPQAKLFF.